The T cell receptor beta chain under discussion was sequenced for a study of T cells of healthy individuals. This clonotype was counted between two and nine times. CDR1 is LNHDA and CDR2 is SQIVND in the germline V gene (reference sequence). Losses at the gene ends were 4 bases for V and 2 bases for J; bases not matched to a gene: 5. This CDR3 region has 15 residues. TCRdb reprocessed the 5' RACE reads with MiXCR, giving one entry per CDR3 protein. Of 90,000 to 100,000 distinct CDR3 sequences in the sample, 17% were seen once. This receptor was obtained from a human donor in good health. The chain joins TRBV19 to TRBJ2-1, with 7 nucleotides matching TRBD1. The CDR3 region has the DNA TGTGCCAGTAGTACTAGACAGGGACCCTACAATGAGCAGTTCTTC. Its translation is CASSTRQGPYNEQFF.